This T cell receptor beta chain is from a study of CD8 T cells in Susac syndrome. This clonotype was counted between two and nine times. RNA amounts of roughly 0.45 to 1 ug underwent reverse transcription with random hexamers. TCRdb ran MiXCR on the immunoSEQ multiplex PCR reads and lists one entry per CDR3 protein. The table records about 300,000 distinct CDR3 sequences, approximately 85% of them present only once. The germline V gene encodes CDR1 SQVTM and CDR2 ANQGSEA. The V end lost 5 bases, the J end lost 5 bases, and 21 bases lay between the germline ends. This CDR3 spans 16 amino acids. Sequences were obtained from CD8+ T cells from PBMCs. The sequence came from a human donor with multiple sclerosis. The chain combines TRBV29-1 with TRBJ1-4; no clear D. CDR3 region: CSVLSSWQSGNEKLFF. The DNA of the CDR3 is TGCAGCGTTCTCTCTTCGTGGCAGTCCGGAAATGAAAAACTGTTTTTT.